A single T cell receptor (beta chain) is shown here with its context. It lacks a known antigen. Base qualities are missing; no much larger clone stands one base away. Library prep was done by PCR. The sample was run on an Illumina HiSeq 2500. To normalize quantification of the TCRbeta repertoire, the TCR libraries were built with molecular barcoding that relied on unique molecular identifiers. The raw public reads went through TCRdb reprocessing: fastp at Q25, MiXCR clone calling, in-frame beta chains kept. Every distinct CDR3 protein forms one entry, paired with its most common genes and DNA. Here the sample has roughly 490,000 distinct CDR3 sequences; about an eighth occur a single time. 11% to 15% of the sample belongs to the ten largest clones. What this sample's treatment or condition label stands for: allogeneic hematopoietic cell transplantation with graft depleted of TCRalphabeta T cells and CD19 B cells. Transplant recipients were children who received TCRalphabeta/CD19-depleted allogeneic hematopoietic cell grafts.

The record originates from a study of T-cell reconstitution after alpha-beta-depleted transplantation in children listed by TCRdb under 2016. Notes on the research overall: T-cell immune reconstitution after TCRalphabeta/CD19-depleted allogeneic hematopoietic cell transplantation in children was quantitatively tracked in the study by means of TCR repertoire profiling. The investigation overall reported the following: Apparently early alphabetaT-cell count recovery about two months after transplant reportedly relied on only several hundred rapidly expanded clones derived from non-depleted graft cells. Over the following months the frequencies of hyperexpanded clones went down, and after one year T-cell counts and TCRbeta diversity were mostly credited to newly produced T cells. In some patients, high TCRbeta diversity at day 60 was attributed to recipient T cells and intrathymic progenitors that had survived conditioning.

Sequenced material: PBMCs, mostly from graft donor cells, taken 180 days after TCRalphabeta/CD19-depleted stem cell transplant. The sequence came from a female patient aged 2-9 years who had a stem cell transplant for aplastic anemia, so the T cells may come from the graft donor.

The CDR3 protein: CASSLVGGQTSNQPQHF. The DNA sequence is TGTGCCAGCAGTTTAGTGGGGGGACAGACTAGCAATCAGCCCCAGCATTTT. Here the chain combines TRBV28 and TRBJ1-5; TRBD1 fits 7 bases in the junction. The CDR3 has 17 amino acids, counting the end cysteine and phenylalanine. This entry keeps only the CDR3 DNA: 51 bases, framed from base 1. The junction shows trimming of 2 bases on V and 0 bases on J, and the gene matches do not reach 7 bases of it. CDR1 and CDR2, looked up from the germline V gene, are MDHEN and SYDVKM.